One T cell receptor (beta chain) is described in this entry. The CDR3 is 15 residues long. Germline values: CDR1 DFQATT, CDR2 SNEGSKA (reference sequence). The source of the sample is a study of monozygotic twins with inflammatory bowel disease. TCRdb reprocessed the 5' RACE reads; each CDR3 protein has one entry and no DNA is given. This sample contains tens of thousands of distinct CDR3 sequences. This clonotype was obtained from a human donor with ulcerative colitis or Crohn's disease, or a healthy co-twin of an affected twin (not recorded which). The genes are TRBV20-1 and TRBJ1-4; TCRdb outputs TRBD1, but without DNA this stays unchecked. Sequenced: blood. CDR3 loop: CSACEGGCHSEKLFF.